This T cell receptor beta chain was identified in a study of radiotherapy plus CTLA-4 blockade in lung cancer. Study information: Objective response rate was 15% to 20%; disease control rate, less than 40%. Regarding the study as a whole: TCR clones of tumor origin grew in blood after radiotherapy plus ipilimumab.

The CDR3 runs 16 residues. Germline CDR1 is SEHNR and CDR2 is FQNEAQ (reference sequence). The trim removed 0 bases at V and 2 bases at J, leaving 0 bases unmatched. Only in-frame clones appear in the TCRdb table, and some are missing; sequencing was by immunoSEQ multiplex PCR. Here the sample spans roughly 90,000 clones, about 86% being singletons. Those with chemo-refractory metastatic non-small-cell lung cancer were treated with focal radiation combined with CTLA-4 blockade using ipilimumab. To note about this clone: The target antigen is unknown.

This sequence joins TRBV7-9 and TRBJ2-5, with 13 bases that match TRBD2. The sequenced sample was peripheral blood, obtained from a patient treated with radiotherapy plus ipilimumab. The receptor was derived from a human donor with non-small cell lung cancer that progressed on radiotherapy plus ipilimumab. Written as DNA, the CDR3 is TGTGCCAGCAGCTTAGCGGGACTAGCGGGACAAGAGACCCAGTACTTC. Amino acid sequence: CASSLAGLAGQETQYF.